Sequencing of this T cell receptor beta chain was carried out in a study of T cells in localized non-small cell lung cancer. Study findings and constraints: The appearance of a median approximately 60 of the top 100 tumor clones was seen in adjacent lung. The highest T cell clonality was in uninvolved adjacent lung, above tumor.

Repertoires were generated with immunoSEQ multiplex PCR, while TCRdb's copy carries only in-frame clones and drops some. This table holds under 1,500 clones, 34% found once. This clone was picked up a small number of times. Its antigen is currently unknown. Per the germline V gene, CDR1 is ENHRY and CDR2 is SYGVKD. V was pared by 7 bases and J by 0 bases, with 5 bases of the junction left unmatched. The CDR3 has 14 amino acids. This material consisted of lung tumor tissue, taken before any cancer treatment. The gene calls are TRBV10-3 and TRBJ2-7, with 8 nucleotides matching TRBD1. This clonotype originated in a male donor aged 60 or over with stage I lung adenocarcinoma. Here the CDR3 reads CAIKPTGDSYEQYF. CDR3 nucleotide sequence: TGTGCCATCAAGCCGACAGGGGACTCCTACGAGCAGTACTTC.